The T cell receptor (beta chain) described here comes from a study of T cell changes during pregnancy in multiple sclerosis. The table came from immunoSEQ multiplex PCR; TCRdb's copy has only in-frame clones and leaves some out. This sample has tens of thousands of clones, with about 92% found just once. Trimming removed 0 bases at V and 6 bases at J, with 6 bases between. The CDR3 extends over 13 amino acids. Germline assignment: CDR1 MNHEY and CDR2 SVGAGI. The chain carries TRBV6-5 and TRBJ1-5; no definite D call. This sequence originates from a female donor with multiple sclerosis, enrolled in a pregnancy study. The sequencing input was peripheral blood. The CDR3 DNA follows: TGTGCCAGCAGTTACTCAGGCTCTCAGCCCCAGCATTTT. Its protein product is CASSYSGSQPQHF.